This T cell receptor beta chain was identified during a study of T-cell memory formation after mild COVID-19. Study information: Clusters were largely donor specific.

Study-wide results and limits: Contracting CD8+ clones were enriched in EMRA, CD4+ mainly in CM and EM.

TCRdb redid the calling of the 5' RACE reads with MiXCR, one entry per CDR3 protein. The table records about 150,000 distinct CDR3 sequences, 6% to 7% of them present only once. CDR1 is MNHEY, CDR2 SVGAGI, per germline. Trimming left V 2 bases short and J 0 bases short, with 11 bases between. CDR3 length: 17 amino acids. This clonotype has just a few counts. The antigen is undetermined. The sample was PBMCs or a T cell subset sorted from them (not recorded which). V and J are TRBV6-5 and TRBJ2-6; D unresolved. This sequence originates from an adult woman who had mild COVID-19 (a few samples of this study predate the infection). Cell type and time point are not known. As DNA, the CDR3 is TGTGCCAGCAGTTACAGGGTTGTGAGCTCTGGGGCCAACGTCCTGACTTTC. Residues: CASSYRVVSSGANVLTF.